These T cell receptor beta chains were read from a single sample in a study of T-cell reconstitution after alpha-beta-depleted transplantation in children. TCRdb processed the PCR reads anew with MiXCR; each CDR3 protein has one entry. Found here are 580,000 or so distinct CDR3 sequences, approximately 22% of them singletons; the top ten hold 13% to 15%. Sequenced here: PBMCs, mostly from graft donor cells, sampled 360 days after TCRalphabeta/CD19-depleted stem cell transplant. These receptors were obtained from a boy under two years old who had a stem cell transplant for acute myeloid leukemia, so the T cells may come from the graft donor. CDR3s include the opening cysteine and the closing phenylalanine or tryptophan. Fields, in order: J gene, V gene, D gene, clone size, CDR3 protein, CDR3 DNA. The D gene is left open where the match is weak. Size is omitted from some rows. Given values are once, few, many or a class for expanded clones.

>TRBJ1-6|TRBV7-9|-|-
CASASVGHSPLHF
TGTGCCAGCGCTTCGGTGGGTCACTCACCCCTCCACTTT
>TRBJ2-1|TRBV12-3/TRBV12-4|-|-
CASSFNRVLEGRQFF
TGTGCCAGCAGTTTTAACAGGGTCCTTGAGGGTCGGCAGTTCTTC
>TRBJ1-1|TRBV20-1|-|-
CSAREPRGGNTEAFF
TGCAGTGCTAGAGAGCCCCGTGGGGGGAACACTGAAGCTTTCTTT
>TRBJ2-4|TRBV7-7|-|-
CASSQSLVAKNIQYF
TGTGCCAGCAGCCAAAGTTTAGTCGCCAAAAACATTCAGTACTTC
>TRBJ2-5|TRBV6-5|-|-
CASSWSGGTQYF
TGTGCCAGCAGTTGGTCGGGCGGGACCCAGTACTTC
>TRBJ2-3|TRBV29-1|TRBD1|few
CSVYPDRGLGDTQYF
TGCAGCGTTTACCCCGACAGGGGGTTGGGAGATACGCAGTATTTT
>TRBJ2-3|TRBV6-1|TRBD1|many
CASSRGQGGTDTQYF
TGTGCCAGCAGCAGGGGACAGGGGGGCACAGATACGCAGTATTTT
>TRBJ1-1|TRBV20-1|-|many
CSARDMGATGTEAFF
TGCAGTGCTAGAGATATGGGGGCCACGGGCACTGAAGCTTTCTTT
>TRBJ2-1|TRBV6-1|-|few
CASKATSSYNEQFF
TGTGCCAGCAAAGCCACGAGCTCCTACAATGAGCAGTTCTTC
>TRBJ2-7|TRBV20-1|-|many
CSARDQVSREQYF
TGCAGTGCTAGAGACCAGGTATCCAGGGAGCAGTACTTC
>TRBJ2-1|TRBV28|-|-
CASTLNHPSYNEQFF
TGTGCCAGCACTCTCAACCACCCCTCCTACAATGAGCAGTTCTTC
>TRBJ2-6|TRBV29-1|-|few
CSVDAGDGANVLTF
TGCAGCGTAGACGCAGGGGATGGGGCCAACGTCCTGACTTTC
>TRBJ2-3|TRBV7-9|TRBD1|many
CASTPGGPPTDTQYF
TGTGCCAGCACTCCAGGGGGCCCCCCCACAGATACGCAGTATTTT
>TRBJ1-4|TRBV11-2|TRBD1|large
CASSLDLGQGGEKLFF
TGTGCCAGCAGCTTAGATCTGGGACAGGGAGGTGAAAAACTGTTTTTT
>TRBJ2-2|TRBV7-9|-|many
CASSLDTPSTGELFF
TGTGCCAGCAGCTTAGACACTCCGAGCACCGGGGAGCTGTTTTTT
>TRBJ2-1|TRBV6-5|TRBD2|-
CASSWDGGAWEQFF
TGTGCCAGCAGTTGGGACGGGGGGGCATGGGAGCAGTTCTTC
>TRBJ2-7|TRBV20-1|-|many
CSARGRTGSSYEQYF
TGCAGTGCTAGAGGCCGGACGGGTAGTTCCTACGAGCAGTACTTC
>TRBJ2-5|TRBV12-3/TRBV12-4|TRBD2|-
CASSRGLAGAGETQYF
TGTGCCAGCAGCCGAGGACTAGCGGGGGCTGGGGAGACCCAGTACTTC